The 22 T cell receptor beta chains presented below share a single source sample, sequenced in a study of blood T cell repertoires in COVID-19. TCRdb's copy holds only in-frame clones and misses some; the assay was immunoSEQ multiplex PCR. The sample holds roughly 100,000 clones, about 90% seen once. The sample consisted of peripheral blood. All receptors come from a woman between 50 and 59 years old with COVID-19, enrolled during active disease.

The chain has TRBV19 and TRBJ1-2; 10 nucleotides match TRBD1. CDR1 is LNHDA and CDR2 is SQIVND in the germline V gene (reference sequence). This CDR3 has 15 amino acids. J gave up 6 bases and V 5 bases, and 9 bases lay outside the gene matches. The CDR3 loop reads CASSSPGTGVDGYTF. CDR3 DNA sequence: TGTGCCAGTAGTTCACCCGGGACAGGGGTAGATGGCTACACCTTC.

This chain links TRBV2 with TRBJ2-7; the D gene is possibly TRBD2 (5 bases). The CDR3 covers 14 residues. In germline, CDR1 is SNHLY, CDR2 FYNNEI. Trimming took off 4 bases at V and 0 bases at J, with 10 bases between the two ends. The CDR3 region is CASSVEGISYEQYF. In DNA, the CDR3 is TGTGCCAGCAGTGTCGAGGGAATCTCCTACGAGCAGTACTTC.

The rearrangement links TRBV2 to TRBJ1-5; TRBD1 agrees at 9 bases. The V gene's germline CDR1 is SNHLY and CDR2 FYNNEI. This CDR3 has 15 residues. Trimming cost V 6 bases and J 2 bases; bases outside gene matches: 5. The CDR3 nucleotides are TGTGCCAGCAGACAGGGGGCGGGAGGCAATCAGCCCCAGCATTTT. It is translated as CASRQGAGGNQPQHF. Drawing the rest from reference TRBV2 and TRBJ1-5, the complete variable domain is EPEVTQTPSHQVTQMGQEVILRCVPISNHLYFYWYRQILGQKVEFLVSFYNNEISEKSEIFDDQFSVERPDGSNFTLKIRSTKLEDSAMYFCASRQGAGGNQPQHFGDGTRLSIL.

The chain uses TRBV19 and TRBJ1-4; no firm D call. CDR1 and CDR2 from the germline V gene are LNHDA and SQIVND (reference sequence). The CDR3 runs to 10 residues. V lost 8 bases and J lost 7, with 5 bases in between. CDR3 loop: CASGSEKLFF. The CDR3 DNA follows: TGTGCCAGTGGGAGTGAAAAACTGTTTTTT.

The chain carries TRBV30 and TRBJ1-2, with D possibly TRBD1 on 6 matching bases. The CDR3 is made up of 12 amino acids. V lost 8 bases to trimming and J lost 8 bases, with 18 bases between them. CDR1 and CDR2 (germline): GTSNPN, SVGIG (reference sequence). CDR3 bases: TGTGCCGGTGGCCGGGGGGCGCGGGGCTACACCTTC. Translation gives CAGGRGARGYTF.

The gene calls are TRBV7-3 and TRBJ2-1, with a weak D call TRBD2 (6 bases). The CDR3 covers 15 residues. Trimming took off 1 base at V and 0 bases at J, with 7 bases between the two ends. CDR1 and CDR2 from the germline V gene are SGHTA and FQGTGA. In nucleotides, the CDR3 is TGTGCCAGCAGCTTAAACGGGGGCTCCTACAATGAGCAGTTCTTC. Its translation is CASSLNGGSYNEQFF.

The gene calls are TRBV5-4 and TRBJ1-1; 8 bases line up with TRBD1. The CDR3 is 15 amino acids. Trimming at V came to 2 bases and at J to 1 base, leaving 4 bases not matched to a gene. Per the germline V gene, CDR1 is SGHNT and CDR2 is YYREEE (reference sequence). The CDR3 sequence is CASSLTGQGNTEAFF. The CDR3 region has the DNA TGTGCCAGCAGCTTAACCGGACAGGGGAACACTGAAGCTTTCTTT.

The chain is built from TRBV7-2 and TRBJ2-1, with no clear D. This CDR3 is built from 15 residues. Looked up from germline, CDR1 is SGHTA and CDR2 is FQGNSA. The germline V and J ends were trimmed by 2 bases and 0 bases, with 8 bases remaining between them. CDR3 nucleotide sequence: TGTGCCAGCAGCTTATACGCCAGCTCCTACAATGAGCAGTTCTTC. Amino acid sequence: CASSLYASSYNEQFF.

The gene calls are TRBV4-1 and TRBJ1-1; tentative D call: TRBD1 (5 bases). The CDR3 contains 13 residues. Germline assignment: CDR1 MGHRA and CDR2 YSYEKL. V was clipped by 1 base and J by 12 bases, with 15 bases between them. The CDR3 region is CASSQVGALGPFF. CDR3 in DNA: TGCGCCAGCAGCCAAGTTGGAGCCCTGGGGCCTTTCTTT.

The V and J genes are TRBV3-1 (or the pseudogene TRBV3-2) and TRBJ2-7; 8 positions agree with TRBD2. V lost 3 bases to trimming and J lost 0 bases; unmatched junction nucleotides: 10. From germline, CDR1 is LGHDT and CDR2 YNNKEL (reference sequence). The CDR3 covers 17 residues. DNA of the CDR3: TGTGCCAGCAGCCACCCCTGTCGGCTAGCGGGCTCCTACGAGCAGTACTTC. Translating gives CASSHPCRLAGSYEQYF.

The chain employs TRBV6-2 or TRBV6-3 and TRBJ2-7, with D perhaps matching TRBD1 (6 bases). Between the trimmed V and J ends, which lost 5 bases and 4 bases, there was a span of 9 bases. The CDR3 consists of 12 residues. Germline CDR1 MNHEY, CDR2 SVGEGT. DNA for the CDR3: TGTGCCAGCAGTCTCACAGGGTACGAGCAGTACTTC. Translated, it gives CASSLTGYEQYF.

This clone showed up just a few times. CDR3 amino acids: CASQAGGMGPQHF. CDR3 in DNA: TGTGCCAGCCAGGCGGGGGGGATGGGGCCCCAGCATTTT. The chain is built from TRBV3-1 (or the pseudogene TRBV3-2) and TRBJ1-5, with a weak D call TRBD1 (5 bases). The V gene's germline CDR1 is LGHDT and CDR2 YNNKEL (reference sequence). The CDR3 contains 13 residues. V lost 8 bases and J 9 bases, leaving 17 bases between the germline ends.

The chain recombines TRBV18 with TRBJ2-3; D possibly corresponds to TRBD1 (5 bases). V dropped 1 base and J dropped 2 bases, with 13 bases sitting between them. Germline CDR1 is KGHSH and CDR2 is LQKENI. The CDR3 totals 16 residues. CDR3 amino acids: CASSPLQGIPTDTQYF. Written as DNA, the CDR3 is TGTGCCAGCTCACCACTTCAGGGAATCCCCACAGATACGCAGTATTTT.

V and J are TRBV6-4 and TRBJ2-2; maybe TRBD1 (5 bases). V lost 4 bases and J lost 2, with 5 bases in between. The CDR3 spans 13 residues. Germline V gene lookup returns CDR1 MRHNA and CDR2 SNTAGT. The CDR3 spells CASSGTNTGELFF. The DNA of the CDR3 is TGTGCCAGCAGTGGGACAAACACCGGGGAGCTGTTTTTT.

The rearrangement joins TRBV24-1 to TRBJ2-1, with 11 bases that match TRBD2. This CDR3 is built from 16 residues. V was clipped by 7 bases and J by 6 bases; unmatched bases: 10. Germline CDR1 is KGHDR and CDR2 is SFDVKD. The CDR3 is CATRSPGLAGGNEQFF. The CDR3 DNA is TGTGCCACCAGATCCCCGGGGCTAGCGGGGGGCAATGAGCAGTTCTTC.

The rearrangement links TRBV11-2 to TRBJ2-2, with 11 bases lining up with TRBD2. V shed 5 bases and J 6 bases; nucleotides not matched to a gene: 8. Looked up from germline, CDR1 is SGHAT and CDR2 is FQNNGV. This CDR3 is built from 16 residues. CDR3 sequence reads: CASSIRTSGSAGELFF. The CDR3 DNA reads TGTGCCAGCAGCATCCGGACTAGCGGGTCGGCCGGGGAGCTGTTTTTT. Variable domain in full (rest from reference TRBV11-2 and TRBJ2-2): EAGVAQSPRYKIIEKRQSVAFWCNPISGHATLYWYQQILGQGPKLLIQFQNNGVVDDSQLPKDRFSAERLKGVDSTLKIQPAKLEDSAVYLCASSIRTSGSAGELFFGEGSRLTVL.

The chain has TRBV7-9 and TRBJ1-3; TRBD1 agrees at 7 bases. The junction had 5 bases not matched to a gene; V was cut back by 5 bases and J by 1 base. The CDR3 is 15 residues long. Germline assignment: CDR1 SEHNR and CDR2 FQNEAQ (reference sequence). CDR3 sequence (DNA): TGTGCCAGCAGCGACAGGGCAGCATCTGGAAACACCATATATTTT. It specifies CASSDRAASGNTIYF. Complete variable domain (other parts from reference TRBV7-9 and TRBJ1-3): DTGVSQNPRHKITKRGQNVTFRCDPISEHNRLYWYRQTLGQGPEFLTYFQNEAQLEKSRLLSDRFSAERPKGSFSTLEIQRTEQGDSAMYLCASSDRAASGNTIYFGEGSWLTVV.

The chain employs TRBV2 and TRBJ2-3; D is unresolved. Trimming pared 6 bases from V and 5 bases from J, leaving 15 bases between. The CDR3 sequence is 14 residues long. Germline CDR1 SNHLY, CDR2 FYNNEI. CDR3 loop: CASSRESAVDTQYF. CDR3 sequence (DNA): TGTGCCAGCAGCCGCGAGTCGGCGGTAGATACGCAGTATTTT.

This clone came up a few times. The genes are TRBV12-3 or TRBV12-4 and TRBJ1-1; D gene uncertain. This CDR3 region has 12 residues. V dropped 6 bases and J dropped 7 bases, with 12 bases sitting between them. CDR3 protein: CASSLRFNEAFF. CDR3 DNA sequence: TGTGCCAGCAGCCTACGGTTCAATGAAGCTTTCTTT.

J is TRBJ1-2 and V is TRBV5-5; no clear D. Trimming left V 1 base short and J 4 bases short, with 17 bases between. The CDR3 has 16 residues. Germline values: CDR1 SGHKS, CDR2 YYEKEE (reference sequence). The CDR3 DNA reads as TGTGCCAGCAGCTTGTGGGCGGCCGGGAGCTCCTATGGCTACACCTTC. As protein: CASSLWAAGSSYGYTF.

The rearrangement links TRBV5-1 to TRBJ2-7; 10 positions match TRBD2. Trimming removed 4 bases from V and 4 bases from J; junction bases left unmatched: 2. The CDR3 extends over 13 amino acids. Germline V gene data show CDR1 as SGHRS and CDR2 as YFSETQ. The DNA for the CDR3 is TGCGCCAGCAGCCCTAGCGGGGGTTACGAGCAGTACTTC. This translates into CASSPSGGYEQYF. The full variable domain, completed using reference TRBV5-1 and TRBJ2-7, is KAGVTQTPRYLIKTRGQQVTLSCSPISGHRSVSWYQQTPGQGLQFLFEYFSETQRNKGNFPGRFSGRQFSNSRSEMNVSTLELGDSALYLCASSPSGGYEQYFGPGTRLTVT.

V gene TRBV13 combines with J gene TRBJ2-7; a weak D match, TRBD2 (7 bases). Germline V gene sequence: CDR1 PRHDT, CDR2 FYEKMQ (reference sequence). V lost 5 bases and J lost 6, with 17 bases in between. The CDR3 runs to 14 residues. Here the CDR3 DNA reads TGTGCCAGCAGCCACCGGGGGGCGCAGGCCGAGCAGTACTTC. Translated, it gives CASSHRGAQAEQYF.